This T cell receptor beta chain was profiled in a study of CD8 T cell repertoires and HIV-1 epitope variants. Study outcomes and limitations: Fewer than ten TCR beta clonotypes were antigen-specific, six apparently recognizing autologous or escape variants.

Here immunoSEQ multiplex PCR was the method, and the copy in TCRdb shows in-frame clones only, minus some. This table has 90,000 or so clones, approximately 70% appearing once. Of note for this clone: Its matching antigen is unknown.

The ends were cut back, 6 bases at V and 2 bases at J, with 13 bases in the middle. Germline lookup yields CDR1 SQVTM and CDR2 ANQGSEA. CDR3 length: 13 residues. The chain is built from TRBV29-1 and TRBJ1-1; D is undetermined. Sequencing was done on a sample of uncultured baseline CD8+ T cells from peripheral blood mononuclear cells (PBMCs). The TCR was taken from a male donor with HIV. The DNA of the CDR3 is TGCAGCGTCCCAGAAGCTGGTAACACTGAAGCTTTCTTT. It specifies CSVPEAGNTEAFF.